This T cell receptor (beta chain) was documented in a study of Graves' ophthalmopathy and Graves' hyperthyroidism. This clonotype showed up many times. Its antigen is unknown. Lactation, pregnancy, uncontrolled infections and other autoimmune diseases were all grounds for excluding patients. Thyroid ultrasound, orbital computed tomography, TRAb, serum thyroxine and clinical symptoms formed the basis of diagnosis. Study conclusions and caveats: Classification of ophthalmopathy versus stable hyperthyroidism by a 13-signature model yielded 85% to 90% sensitivity and approximately 80% specificity. The majority of expanded thyroid clonotypes above 0.001 frequency also occurred in blood.

The CDR3 has 13 amino acids. The ends were cut back, 8 bases at V and 7 bases at J, with 18 bases in the middle. Germline lookup yields CDR1 SEHNR and CDR2 FQNEAQ (reference sequence). CDR3 regions of TCR beta were amplified from RNA transcripts. Scientists carried out first-round RT-PCR using HTBI primers and then a second-round multiplex PCR. MiXCR, applied by TCRdb to the multiplex PCR reads, yields one record per CDR3 protein. The sample consists of around 520,000 distinct CDR3 sequences, 35% to 40% of them appearing once. The V and J genes are TRBV7-9 and TRBJ2-7, with D perhaps being TRBD1 or TRBD2 (6 bases each). Material for sequencing was peripheral blood or thyroid tissue (not recorded which). The source is an adult man with Graves' hyperthyroidism. CDR3 nucleotide sequence: TGTGCCAGCGTCATGATGGGGGGCGGAGAGCAGTACTTC. Translating gives CASVMMGGGEQYF.